Sequencing of this T cell receptor beta chain was carried out in a study of cytomegalovirus exposure and HLA in healthy donors. Primers for the PCR totalled 60 Vbeta and 13 Jbeta. TCRdb's copy holds only in-frame clones and misses some; the assay was immunoSEQ multiplex PCR. The sample records 50,000 or so clones, 72% being singletons. This receptor was taken from a woman aged 45-65 years in good health and CMV-seronegative. Sequenced material: PBMCs.

CDR3 sequence reads: CASTGGFSDTQYF. The CDR3 DNA follows: TGTGCCAGCACTGGGGGGTTCTCAGATACGCAGTATTTT. The chain carries TRBV6-5 and TRBJ2-3; weak D call: TRBD2 (6 bases). CDR1 is MNHEY and CDR2 is SVGAGI in the germline V gene. The germline V and J ends were trimmed by 7 bases and 4 bases, with 12 bases remaining between them. The CDR3 covers 13 residues.